The rows below give T cell receptor beta chains drawn from one sample of a study of metastatic and nonmetastatic thyroid tumors. TCRdb reanalyzed the PCR reads with MiXCR. The sample yields 30,000 to 35,000 clones, less than 30% seen once. Source material: blood. All receptors come from a female donor with papillary thyroid cancer or a benign thyroid nodule (not recorded which). Some clones in this sample may be carry-over from other donors' samples. CDR3s include the opening cysteine and the closing phenylalanine or tryptophan. The order of the fields is V gene, D gene, J gene, clone size, CDR3 DNA, CDR3 protein. The D gene is left open where the match is weak. Some rows have no size entry. The others give once, few or many, or a class for an expanded clone.

TRBV12-3/TRBV12-4	TRBD1	TRBJ1-1	few	TGTGCCAGCAGTTATGGACAGGGGAGGACTGAAGCTTTCTTT	CASSYGQGRTEAFF
TRBV20-1	TRBD1	TRBJ2-1	many	TGCAGTGCTAGCCCAGGGGGCAGCTCCTACAATGAGCAGTTCTTC	CSASPGGSSYNEQFF
TRBV19	-	TRBJ1-5	few	TGTGCCAGTAGTGCCTCCGGGACGGGCATACTTCCGCAGCATTTT	CASSASGTGILPQHF
TRBV28	-	TRBJ2-6	-	TGTGCCAGCAGTTTACCGTCCAGCTCTGGGGCCAACGTCCTGACTTTC	CASSLPSSSGANVLTF
TRBV5-1	-	TRBJ1-1	-	TGCGCCAGCAACCTCGGCGGGGGGTACACTGAAGCTTTCTTT	CASNLGGGYTEAFF
TRBV20-1	-	TRBJ2-2	-	TGCAGTGCTCCCCTACCCCTAGCGAAAAGCTGGACCGGGGAGCTGTTTTTT	CSAPLPLAKSWTGELFF
TRBV6-5	TRBD1	TRBJ1-1	-	TGTGCCAGCATCTTACCGACAGGGTGGACTGAAGCTTTCTTT	CASILPTGWTEAFF
TRBV28	TRBD2	TRBJ2-1	-	TGTGCCAGCTCGGGGACTAGCGGGAGTAATGAGCAGTTCTTC	CASSGTSGSNEQFF
TRBV27	TRBD2	TRBJ2-7	-	TGTGCCAGCAGCCAAGGACCGGGGGGAGTTGGCTACGAGCAGTACTTC	CASSQGPGGVGYEQYF
TRBV7-2	TRBD2	TRBJ2-1	-	TGTGCCAGCAGCTTTGCCCTACTAGCGGGGGGACACAATGAGCAGTTCTTC	CASSFALLAGGHNEQFF
TRBV2	-	TRBJ2-3	many	TGTGCCAGCAGTTTCAGACAGGAGCAGTATTTT	CASSFRQEQYF
TRBV18	-	TRBJ1-4	-	TGTGCCAGCTCACCCGGGGACTTAGCAACTAATGAAAAACTGTTTTTT	CASSPGDLATNEKLFF
TRBV6-1	TRBD2	TRBJ2-1	-	TGTGCCAGCCCCCGGGGGGAAGATGAGCAGTTCTTC	CASPRGEDEQFF
TRBV24-1	TRBD1	TRBJ2-7	few	TGTGCCACCAGTGAAACCGGGACAGGGGGACCCCACGAGCAGTACTTC	CATSETGTGGPHEQYF
TRBV5-1	-	TRBJ1-6	-	TGCGCCAGCAGGGTTGGGTATTCACCCCTCCACTTT	CASRVGYSPLHF
TRBV7-2	TRBD1	TRBJ1-5	-	TGTGCCAGCAGCTTAGCGGGACAGGGCAATCAGCCCCAGCATTTT	CASSLAGQGNQPQHF
TRBV2	-	TRBJ2-1	-	TGTGCCAGCGGAACGTACGGTGAGCAGTTCTTC	CASGTYGEQFF
TRBV20-1	TRBD2	TRBJ2-3	-	TGCAGTGTCTATAGCGGGAAAAGAGGCGCAGATACGCAGTATTTT	CSVYSGKRGADTQYF
TRBV12-3/TRBV12-4	TRBD1	TRBJ1-6	few	TGTGCCAGCAGTTTGAAGGACAGGGGGTTGTCACCCCTCCACTTT	CASSLKDRGLSPLHF
TRBV30	-	TRBJ2-2	-	TGTGCCTGGAGTGGGGGGGCCGGGGAACTTTTTTTT	CAWSGGAGELFF
TRBV7-2	TRBD1	TRBJ1-5	many	TGTGCCAGCAGCGGACAGGGTGCAAATCAGCCCCAGCATTTT	CASSGQGANQPQHF
TRBV28	-	TRBJ1-2	few	TGTGCCAGCAGTTTCGTGGATCTGTATGGCTACACCTTC	CASSFVDLYGYTF
TRBV30	-	TRBJ2-5	many	TGTGCCTGGAGTCGGGAGACCCAGTACTTC	CAWSRETQYF
TRBV28	-	TRBJ2-7	medium-sized	TGTGCCAGCAGTTTTACAGGTGCCTACGAGCAGTACTTC	CASSFTGAYEQYF
TRBV6-4	TRBD1	TRBJ2-2	-	TGTGCCAGCAGTGACCAAGGCGCAGGGGGCTTCACCGGGGAGCTGTTTTTT	CASSDQGAGGFTGELFF
TRBV2	-	TRBJ1-1	many	TGTGCCAGCAGTGCCGGGAAAGGGAACACTGAAGCTTTCTTT	CASSAGKGNTEAFF
TRBV3-1	-	TRBJ2-5	-	TGTGCCAGCAGCCAGGGGGCTCTCAGTTTCCAAGAGACCCAGTACTTC	CASSQGALSFQETQYF
TRBV4-3	-	TRBJ2-6	many	TGCGCCAGCAGCCAAGATTGGGGGTACTCTGGGGCCAACGTCCTGACTTTC	CASSQDWGYSGANVLTF
TRBV6-1	-	TRBJ2-7	-	TGTGCCAGCAGTGAAGCCCGACCTTGGGGCACGTACTTC	CASSEARPWGTYF